The clone carrying this T cell receptor beta chain was detected ten times or more. Its antigen remains unidentified. Between the trimmed V and J ends, which lost 5 bases and 4 bases, there was a span of 11 bases. The CDR3 extends over 13 amino acids. Per germline, CDR1 MNHNY and CDR2 SVGAGI (reference sequence). The data originate from a study of T cells after yellow fever vaccination. Study results and caveats: Boosting was followed by the reappearance of most primary-vaccination clones (under 97% CD4, about 90% CD8). On re-exposure, the response was weaker but peaked faster, at day 5 versus 15.

TCRdb redid the calling of the 5' RACE reads with MiXCR, one entry per CDR3 protein. The sample lists some 300,000 distinct CDR3 sequences, more than 3% seen once, with about 25% in the top ten. The specimen was PBMCs, collected on the day of the yellow fever booster vaccination. The genes are TRBV6-6 and TRBJ1-1, with D uncertain. The sequence was obtained from a young man who received the YFV17D yellow fever vaccine. This CDR3 is CASSPGRVTEAFF. The CDR3 DNA is TGTGCCAGCAGTCCCGGTAGGGTCACTGAAGCTTTCTTT.